This T cell receptor (beta chain) was found in a study of T cell responses to AZD1222 COVID-19 vaccine (dated by TCRdb to 2020 to 2023). With respect to the entire study: AZD1222 recipients whose second dose came at about 4 weeks and those whose second dose came at about 12 weeks were combined into one group, since spike-specific TCR depth and breadth did not differ between the two schedules. TCR sequencing was performed for roughly 250 trial participants, of whom 200 to 220 were given two doses of AZD1222 and some 25 were given two doses of MenACWY control vaccine. Trial participants were enrolled by age into 18-55, 56-69 and 70-plus year subgroups, with about 150, 27 and 61 TCR-sequenced participants respectively.

In light of the paper, this sample's time point label describes: baseline before first vaccination. Samples from vaccinated people were obtained from the UK trials COV001 and COV002, which included a single-blind randomized controlled phase 2/3 trial of AZD1222 (ChAdOx1 nCoV-19) in healthy adults. For TCRbeta chain sequencing, PBMC samples were collected from trial participants at day 0 and at day 28 after the second dose. The CDR3 regions of human TCRbeta chains were subjected to immunosequencing. Processing in the source paper ran as follows. Repertoire TCRs were checked for matches against a reference library of SARS-CoV-2-specific TCRs that had been generated using the MIRA antigen-specificity platform. Breadth meant the fraction of unique TCRs that were SARS-CoV-2-associated, whereas depth meant the fraction of total T cells that were SARS-CoV-2-associated. Using the MIRA data, each spike-specific TCR was assigned both to the spike region to which the TCR was reactive and to a CD4 or CD8 class. Log10-transformed breadth and depth values were compared by one-way ANOVA with Sidak's multiple comparisons tests. What TCRdb holds here is the immuneACCESS table cut down to in-frame rearrangements. Part of the clones is not present; checked against another copy, under half of the missing clones reflect an unresolved V gene, and the others are unexplained. The V and J calls and the clone size are those of that table, but D and trimming were determined from the DNA. The sample yields under 130,000 clones; more than 90% were counted once. Around 1.2% of the sample is in the top ten clones.

Summary of the overall study and its limitations: Because no day 14 peak-response samples were available, the repertoires could be characterized only after the peak T cell response. Only five or six AZD1222 recipients were SARS-CoV-2 seropositive at baseline, limiting conclusions about previously exposed vaccinees. The whole spike protein was spanned by vaccine-associated CD4 TCRs, and dominant responses were seen in regions 160-218 and 743-854. In the small 56-69-year group, the increase in depth fell short of significance, most likely because of low power. Reportedly, close to half of the unique spike-specific TCRs recognized epitopes lying outside the regions that are mutated in the B.1.351 and B.1.1.7 variants. Spike-specific TCR breadth and depth rose significantly after two AZD1222 doses compared with day 0 and with MenACWY recipients. Participants were mostly white British, with more females than males. The authors suggested clonal diversity may have been underestimated.

This clone was detected a few times. The specificity of this receptor is unknown. One base away there is no much larger clone; base qualities are not given. In the germline V gene (reference sequence), CDR1 corresponds to LNHNV and CDR2 to YYDKDF. Including the terminal cysteine and phenylalanine, the CDR3 comprises 14 residues. This entry keeps only the CDR3 DNA: 42 bases, framed from base 1. Trimming at the junction amounts to 4 bases on V and 5 bases on J, and the germline ends lie 14 bases apart. This material consisted of peripheral blood, taken on day 0 of AZD1222 vaccination. The V and J genes are TRBV15 and TRBJ1-2, and the D gene may be TRBD1, 6 bases matching. The sequence derives from an adult in good health. The CDR3 reads CATSIRGLEYGYTF. In nucleotide form, the sequence is TGTGCCACCAGCATCCGGGGGCTTGAGTATGGCTACACCTTC.